Listed below are T cell receptor beta chains from one sample, sequenced in a study of T cell responses to AZD1222 COVID-19 vaccine. TCRdb keeps only in-frame clones here, not all; method: immunoSEQ multiplex PCR. The table records about 150,000 clones, about 85% of them present only once. Sample: peripheral blood, taken on day 0 of AZD1222 vaccination. The receptors were sampled from an adult in good health. Both conserved end residues are part of each CDR3. The D gene is left open where the match is weak. Some rows mark clone size as missing; the rest say once, few, many or name a class of expanded clone.

V: TRBV19
size: -
J: TRBJ2-1
D: TRBD2
DNA: TGTGCCAGTAGTCCGGGAGGCTCCTACAATGAGCAGTTCTTC
CDR3: CASSPGGSYNEQFF

V: TRBV5-1
size: -
J: TRBJ2-5
D: -
DNA: TGCGCCAGCAGCCCGAGGACTGGACCTCAAGAGACCCAGTACTTC
CDR3: CASSPRTGPQETQYF

V: TRBV6-5
size: -
J: TRBJ1-2
D: -
DNA: TGTGCCAGCAGTTCCAGTCGTGGGGGGGCGTTTGGCTACACCTTC
CDR3: CASSSSRGGAFGYTF

V: TRBV3-1/TRBV3-2
size: -
J: TRBJ2-1
D: TRBD2
DNA: TGTGCCAGCAGCCAAGCCAAAGTCGGGGAAGCGGGAGCGTACAATGAGCAGTTCTTC
CDR3: CASSQAKVGEAGAYNEQFF

V: TRBV7-9
size: few
J: TRBJ2-2
D: -
DNA: TGTGCCAGCAGCCGAGATGCCGGGGAGCTGTTTTTT
CDR3: CASSRDAGELFF

V: TRBV7-2
size: -
J: TRBJ1-2
D: -
DNA: TGTGCCAGCAGCATGCCTGGGGACGCTAACTATGGCTACACCTTC
CDR3: CASSMPGDANYGYTF

V: TRBV27
size: -
J: TRBJ1-6
D: -
DNA: TGTGCCAGCAGTCGGTCGGGGAGTAATTCACCCCTCCACTTT
CDR3: CASSRSGSNSPLHF

V: TRBV6-4
size: -
J: TRBJ2-3
D: -
DNA: TGTGCCAGCAGTGACTCGTCGAGCGGAACAGATACGCAGTATTTT
CDR3: CASSDSSSGTDTQYF

V: TRBV3-1/TRBV3-2
size: -
J: TRBJ2-4
D: TRBD1
DNA: TGTGCCAGCACCCAACTGGGACAGGGGGCGAACCACGCCAAAAACATTCAGTACTTC
CDR3: CASTQLGQGANHAKNIQYF

V: TRBV11-3
size: -
J: TRBJ2-1
D: TRBD1
DNA: TGTGCCAGCAGCTTAGCAGGGACAGGGCAATCTACTGAGCAGTTCTTC
CDR3: CASSLAGTGQSTEQFF

V: TRBV5-6
size: once
J: TRBJ1-1
D: -
DNA: TGTGCCAGCAGCTTGCCGGGGTTAGAAGCTTTCTTT
CDR3: CASSLPGLEAFF

V: TRBV3-1/TRBV3-2
size: -
J: TRBJ2-1
D: -
DNA: TGTGCCAGCAGCTTGTTCTACAATGAGCAGTTCTTC
CDR3: CASSLFYNEQFF

V: TRBV18
size: -
J: TRBJ1-1
D: -
DNA: TGTGCCAGCTCACCAGTTCGACAGCGAGGGCAGGGCGCGAACACTGAAGCTTTCTTT
CDR3: CASSPVRQRGQGANTEAFF

V: TRBV18
size: -
J: TRBJ1-4
D: -
DNA: TGTGCCAGCTCACCAGGGCTTCGTGAAAAACTGTTTTTT
CDR3: CASSPGLREKLFF

V: TRBV5-4
size: once
J: TRBJ2-3
D: -
DNA: TGTGCCAGCAGCAAGGACATGACGAGCACAGATACGCAGTATTTT
CDR3: CASSKDMTSTDTQYF

V: TRBV6-4
size: few
J: TRBJ2-1
D: TRBD2
DNA: TGTGCCAGCAGTGACGACCTAGCGGGAGTCTTTGAGCAGTTCTTC
CDR3: CASSDDLAGVFEQFF

V: TRBV6-5
size: -
J: TRBJ2-7
D: TRBD1
DNA: TGTGCCAGCAGTAGCAGACAGGGTGTTAACTACGAGCAGTACTTC
CDR3: CASSSRQGVNYEQYF

V: TRBV7-9
size: -
J: TRBJ2-1
D: TRBD2
DNA: TGTGCCGTCGGGACAGATACTAGCGGGACCTACAATGAGCAGTTCTTC
CDR3: CAVGTDTSGTYNEQFF

V: TRBV5-1
size: few
J: TRBJ2-7
D: TRBD1
DNA: TGCGCCAGCAGCTTGAGGTATACCGGACAGGGCACCTCCTACGAGCAGTACTTC
CDR3: CASSLRYTGQGTSYEQYF

V: TRBV2
size: -
J: TRBJ1-1
D: -
DNA: TGTGCCAGCAGGGATCCGGGCTCGGGGACGAACACTGAAGCTTTCTTT
CDR3: CASRDPGSGTNTEAFF

V: TRBV11-3
size: once
J: TRBJ2-3
D: TRBD2
DNA: TGTGCCAGCAGCTTTGGCTTAGCGGGAGGGGTCACGGATACGCAGTATTTT
CDR3: CASSFGLAGGVTDTQYF

V: TRBV6-5
size: -
J: TRBJ1-1
D: -
DNA: TGTGCCAGCACCTACAATGAGGGTCGGAACACTGAAGCTTTCTTT
CDR3: CASTYNEGRNTEAFF

V: TRBV30
size: -
J: TRBJ2-7
D: -
DNA: TGTGCCTGGAGTGTACGGGGCCGATACGAGCAGTACTTC
CDR3: CAWSVRGRYEQYF

V: TRBV28
size: -
J: TRBJ1-2
D: -
DNA: TGTGCCAGCAGCACTAACTATGGCTACACCTTC
CDR3: CASSTNYGYTF

V: TRBV29-1
size: -
J: TRBJ1-4
D: TRBD1
DNA: TGCAGCGTTGATCGGACAGGGAGCGAAAAACTGTTTTTT
CDR3: CSVDRTGSEKLFF

V: TRBV18
size: -
J: TRBJ1-3
D: TRBD1
DNA: TGTGCCAGCTCACCTCGGACAGGGTCGGCTGGAAACACCATATATTTT
CDR3: CASSPRTGSAGNTIYF

V: TRBV3-1/TRBV3-2
size: -
J: TRBJ1-5
D: TRBD1
DNA: TGTGCCAGCAGTTTGACAGGGGCCAGGCATCAGCCCCAGCATTTT
CDR3: CASSLTGARHQPQHF

V: TRBV7-9
size: few
J: TRBJ1-6
D: -
DNA: TGTGCCAGCAGCTTACGGGGTCTAACGAATTCACCCCTCCACTTT
CDR3: CASSLRGLTNSPLHF

V: TRBV5-1
size: -
J: TRBJ2-1
D: -
DNA: TGCGCCAGCAGCCCGAAACCCCCGTACAATGAGCAGTTCTTC
CDR3: CASSPKPPYNEQFF

V: TRBV5-1
size: once
J: TRBJ1-1
D: TRBD1
DNA: TGCGCCAGCAGCGAGGGACAGGGGAACACTGAAGCTTTCTTT
CDR3: CASSEGQGNTEAFF

V: TRBV6-1
size: -
J: TRBJ1-5
D: TRBD1
DNA: TGTGCCAGCAGTGAGGGGACAGTCAATCAGCCCCAGCATTTT
CDR3: CASSEGTVNQPQHF

V: TRBV30
size: few
J: TRBJ1-2
D: -
DNA: TGTGCCTGGAGCCAACAGGGAGTCGATGGCTACACCTTC
CDR3: CAWSQQGVDGYTF

V: TRBV7-2
size: -
J: TRBJ2-5
D: -
DNA: TGTGCCAGCACCAAATCGGGCAGAAAAGAGACCCAGTACTTC
CDR3: CASTKSGRKETQYF